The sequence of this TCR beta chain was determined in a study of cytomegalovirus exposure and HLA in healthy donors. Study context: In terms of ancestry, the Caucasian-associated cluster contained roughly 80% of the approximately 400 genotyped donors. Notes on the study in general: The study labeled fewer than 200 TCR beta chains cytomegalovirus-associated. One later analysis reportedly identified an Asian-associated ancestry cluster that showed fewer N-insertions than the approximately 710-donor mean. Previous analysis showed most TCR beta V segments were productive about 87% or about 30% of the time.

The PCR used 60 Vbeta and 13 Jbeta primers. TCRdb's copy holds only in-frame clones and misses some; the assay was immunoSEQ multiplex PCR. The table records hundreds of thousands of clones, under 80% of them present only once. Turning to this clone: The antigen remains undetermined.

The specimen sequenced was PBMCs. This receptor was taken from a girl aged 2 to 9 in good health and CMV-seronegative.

The CDR3 DNA reads TGTGCCAGTAGGTGGGGGACAGGGGGTAACACTGAAGCTTTCTTT. This sequence encodes CASRWGTGGNTEAFF. The chain carries TRBV19 and TRBJ1-1; TRBD1 agrees at 11 bases. The CDR3 totals 15 residues. Germline values: CDR1 LNHDA, CDR2 SQIVND (reference sequence). V was clipped by 6 bases and J by 2 bases; unmatched bases: 5.